This TCR beta chain was observed in a study of identifying expanded T cells in peripheral blood (dated by TCRdb to between 2019 and 2020). Describing the broader study: Four technical replicates, made by sequencing separate aliquots from the same pool of genomic DNA, were compared pairwise. Overall results and qualifications from the work: It was expected by the authors that biological variance in healthy repertoires might increase further over much longer intervals, such as months to years. Both the number of clones called differentially abundant and the false-positive rate were significantly reduced by the beta-binomial model across all healthy-donor time intervals. Approximately 1.2 differentially abundant clones were flagged by the binomial model between technical replicates, whereas about 15 and 19 were flagged over approximately two weeks and four weeks, respectively. Across all healthy donors, variance in clone template counts between approximately 2-week samples was found to increase significantly with total template count.

The immunoSEQ Assay, which relies on bias-controlled multiplex PCR amplification of genomic DNA, was used to profile TCRbeta CDR3 regions. As for how the authors treated the data: To quantify the absolute abundance of each unique TCRbeta CDR3 region, the sequences were collapsed and filtered. Differential abundance was tested with two models: a binomial (Fisher-equivalent) model and a beta-binomial model that adds time-dependent variance fitted from healthy donors. Clones with fewer than 5 combined templates were removed, and differential abundance was called for clones with a Benjamini-Hochberg FDR below 0.01. In the beta-binomial model, variance was expressed as a function of the total template count across the two samples, in the form v = (b*log(k)+a)^2. In TCRdb, the immuneACCESS table is reduced to in-frame sequences with V and J assigned. These tables do not hold every clone; where another copy was compared, an unresolved V gene accounts for under half, and the others remain unexplained. Clone size and the V and J calls come from that table; the DNA yielded D and trimming. This sample gives about 80,000 clones in total; 80% to 90% of them show up just once. Approximately 7% of the sample is in the top ten clones.

During the collection period, no infections or other immune events were recorded for the healthy donors. To calibrate time-dependent variance in a beta-binomial model of T-cell clone differential abundance, blood repertoires from healthy donors were used as a training cohort. The training cohort included approximately ten healthy donors, of whom 3 were female and 7 were male. On average the donors were 43 years old, and their ages spanned roughly 25 to 70 years. Whole blood from each healthy donor was obtained from a commercial supplier and was collected at three time points 2 to 3 weeks apart. Genomic DNA was extracted from unsorted whole blood for immunosequencing. A word on this clone: Its specific antigen is unknown. Within one base of it there is no much larger clone, and no base qualities were kept.

Taken from the germline V gene (reference sequence), the CDR1 and CDR2 loops are LNHDA and SQIVND. The CDR3 covers 15 residues, taking in both the cysteine and the phenylalanine. The read is trimmed to its CDR3 DNA, 45 bases read in frame from base 1. The junction carries 16 bases between V and J, which are trimmed by 8 bases and 2 bases respectively. This sequence originates from a person aged 18 to 70 in good health. Recombination linked TRBV19 to TRBJ1-5, with no D gene named confidently. Sequencing was carried out using blood. The CDR3 in this case is CASSTVAGGNQPQHF. The DNA sequence is given as TGTGCCAGTTCAACGGTGGCAGGAGGCAATCAGCCCCAGCATTTT. The entire variable domain, with the stretches around the CDR3 drawn from the reference TRBV19 and TRBJ1-5 proteins, is DGGITQSPKYLFRKEGQNVTLSCEQNLNHDAMYWYRQDPGQGLRLIYYSQIVNDFQKGDIAEGYSVSREKKESFPLTVTSAQKNPTAFYLCASSTVAGGNQPQHFGDGTRLSIL.